This T cell receptor (beta chain) came from a study of shared clonotypes between healthy human individuals. General study points: Among a few donors, about 5% of naive CD4 clonotypes were found in common. An expected dependence of interdonor clonotype sharing on sequencing depth was noted.

About this clone itself: What it binds is unknown. Other DNA variants within this sample encode the same CDR3.

Germline loops: CDR1 KGHSH, CDR2 LQKENI. Between the trimmed V and J ends, which lost 2 bases and 4 bases, there was a span of 5 bases. The CDR3 sequence is 12 residues long. Each subset's genomic DNA was shared equally among a number of immunoSEQ plates. The protocol was immunoSEQ multiplex PCR, while the TCRdb copy is restricted to in-frame clones and leaves out a portion. The sample lists 2 million to 2.5 million clones; less than 95% were seen once. The material sequenced was naive CD4+ T cells from PBMCs. As to subset: CD45RA+ positively selected. J is TRBJ2-5 and V is TRBV18, with D hard to call. The receptor was isolated from a man between 18 and 29 years old in good health. Some clones in this sample may be carry-over from other donors' samples. CDR3 bases: TGTGCCAGCTCACCAAAGGGAGAGACCCAGTACTTC. Encoded protein: CASSPKGETQYF.